The sequence of this T cell receptor (beta chain) was determined in a study of blood T cell repertoires in COVID-19. About the research overall: The United States, Italy and Spain provided the acute and convalescent COVID-19 samples. PBMCs, B-cell-depleted T cells, or T cells provided the cDNA or gDNA that made up the material.

CDR3 size: 15 residues. In the original analysis: Researchers report that nucleated cell counts were estimated from reference gene primer amplification. Generated by immunoSEQ multiplex PCR, the TCRdb table keeps only in-frame clones and is missing some. V, J and clone size reflect that table, while D and trimming were determined from the DNA. Found here are 80,000 to 95,000 clones, under 90% of them singletons; the top ten hold 44%. This clonotype was obtained from a man older than 75 with acute or convalescent COVID-19. The chain joins TRBV21-1 to TRBJ1-6; no check of the table's D call, TRBD1, against the DNA was made. TRBV21-1 is flagged as a pseudogene. The material sequenced was peripheral blood. The DNA for the CDR3 is TGTGCCAGCAGCACCGGGACAGTCCCTAATTCACCCCTCCACTTT. Amino acids: CASSTGTVPNSPLHF.